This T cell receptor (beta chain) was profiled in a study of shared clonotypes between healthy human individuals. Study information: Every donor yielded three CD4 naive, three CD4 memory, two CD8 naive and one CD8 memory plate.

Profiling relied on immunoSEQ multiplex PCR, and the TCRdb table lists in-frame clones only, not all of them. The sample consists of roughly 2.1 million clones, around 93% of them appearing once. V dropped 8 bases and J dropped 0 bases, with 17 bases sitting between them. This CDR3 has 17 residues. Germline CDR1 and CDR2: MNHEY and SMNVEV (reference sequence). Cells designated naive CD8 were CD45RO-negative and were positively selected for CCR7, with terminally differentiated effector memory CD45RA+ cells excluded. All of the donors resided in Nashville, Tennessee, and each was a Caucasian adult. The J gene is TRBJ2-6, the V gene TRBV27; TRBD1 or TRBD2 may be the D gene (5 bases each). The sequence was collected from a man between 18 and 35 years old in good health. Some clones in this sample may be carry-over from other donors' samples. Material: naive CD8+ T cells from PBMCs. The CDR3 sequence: CASVGRGQSSGANVLTF. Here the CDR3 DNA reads TGTGCCAGCGTCGGACGGGGCCAAAGCTCTGGGGCCAACGTCCTGACTTTC.